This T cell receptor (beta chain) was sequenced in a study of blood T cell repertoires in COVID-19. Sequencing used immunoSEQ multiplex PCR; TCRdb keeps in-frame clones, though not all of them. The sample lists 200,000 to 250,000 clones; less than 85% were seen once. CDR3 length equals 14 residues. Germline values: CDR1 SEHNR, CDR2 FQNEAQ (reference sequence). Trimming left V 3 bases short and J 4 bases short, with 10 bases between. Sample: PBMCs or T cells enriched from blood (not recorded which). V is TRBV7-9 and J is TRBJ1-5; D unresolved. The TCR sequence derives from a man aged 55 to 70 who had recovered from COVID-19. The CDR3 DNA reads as TGTGCCAGCAGCTTTTTTGAGGAAAATCAGCCCCAGCATTTT. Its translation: CASSFFEENQPQHF. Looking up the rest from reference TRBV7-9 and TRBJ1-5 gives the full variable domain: DTGVSQNPRHKITKRGQNVTFRCDPISEHNRLYWYRQTLGQGPEFLTYFQNEAQLEKSRLLSDRFSAERPKGSFSTLEIQRTEQGDSAMYLCASSFFEENQPQHFGDGTRLSIL.